This T cell receptor (beta chain) was captured by sequencing in a study of a mutant IDH1 vaccine in newly diagnosed glioma. Turning to the study itself: The first vaccination came 4-6 weeks after radiotherapy alone, or with temozolomide cycles. Treated individuals were approximately 62% male and around 40% female, averaging about 40 years of age.

A note on this clone: Its antigen is unknown.

Profiled with immunoSEQ multiplex PCR; TCRdb holds only in-frame clones, not every one. Of roughly 69,000 clones listed, more than 75% are singletons. The CDR3 has 16 amino acids. Germline V gene lookup returns CDR1 MNHNS and CDR2 SASEGT. V was clipped by 0 bases and J by 7 bases; unmatched bases: 4. General observations from the study: Pseudoprogression showed no apparent link to changes in top peripheral T cell clonotypes.

The sample's time point: week 35, safety follow-up. In every dose of vaccine, 300 ug of mutant IDH1 20-mer peptide was given alongside topical imiquimod. The material was PBMCs, obtained from a glioma patient whose treatment included an IDH1 peptide vaccine. This clonotype was obtained from a man between 25 and 39 years old with glioma. This chain connects TRBV6-1 to TRBJ1-5; 12 bases map to TRBD1. The CDR3 region is CASSEAGTGGWQPQHF. The CDR3, as DNA: TGTGCCAGCAGTGAAGCGGGGACAGGGGGCTGGCAGCCCCAGCATTTT.